This T cell receptor (beta chain) was found in a study of blood T cell repertoires in COVID-19 (dated by TCRdb to 2020 to 2022). As for the study more broadly: Collaborator samples came from the United States, Italy and Spain and covered acute and convalescent phases of COVID-19. The material from the prospective study consisted of cDNA or gDNA derived from T cells, B-cell-depleted T cells, or PBMCs. Deeply sampled blood TCRbeta repertoires from subjects exposed to, actively infected with, or recovered from COVID-19 were included in the dataset. The repertoires were released in a freely available public database meant as a resource for research on the immune response to SARS-CoV-2. Samples came from the ongoing ImmuneRACE study (first 160 participants) plus 1,254 subjects from 6 global collaborators. Sample metadata almost always included a de-identified subject ID, COVID-19 status, age in years and sex. Where available, HLA class I and class II types were obtained from metadata supplied by the sample provider rather than from assay-based typing.

Trimming removed 1 base from V and 8 bases from J, leaving 8 bases between the germline ends. There are 11 amino acids in the CDR3, from cysteine to phenylalanine inclusive. The entry retains the CDR3 DNA only, 33 bases that are in frame from base 1. CDR1 and CDR2 were assigned from the germline V gene (reference sequence) as GTSNPN and SVGIG. As for this clone: The clone's antigen remains unknown. Base qualities are not recorded, but no much larger clone differs from it by a single base.

Participants in the prospective study were enrolled through a virtual design, were aged roughly 18 to 90 years, and lived in roughly 24 United States geographic areas. To assign participants to cohorts, the prospective study relied on clinical history that participants themselves reported in a screening survey and a study questionnaire. In the prospective study, whole blood, serum and a nasopharyngeal or oropharyngeal swab were collected from each participant by mobile phlebotomists. Over a roughly 2-month period, participants in the prospective study had the option of providing additional blood draws and questionnaires. Before DNA extraction, prospective study blood samples were shipped either frozen or at room temperature. Summary of the overall study and its limitations: Clinical and demographic metadata were provided uncurated, with the amount varying by source and participant.

The immunoSEQ Assay, a bias-controlled multiplex PCR, was used to amplify TCRbeta CDR3 regions from genomic DNA. Per the authors' processing: Within the assay, amplification of reference gene primers was used to estimate how many nucleated cells each sample contained. To quantify the absolute abundance of each unique TCRbeta CDR3 rearrangement, sequence reads were collapsed and filtered. For each sample, productive Simpson clonality was calculated as the square root of Simpson's diversity index across productive rearrangements. In its TCRdb copy, this immuneACCESS table keeps in-frame sequences only and misses some clones. Where compared with another copy, unresolved V genes explain less than half of these, and the others have no known cause. V, J and clone size derive from that table, while D and trimming were established from the DNA sequence. In all, the sample holds roughly 400,000 clones, and nearly 90% of those were seen once. Roughly 2% of the sample is taken by the ten largest.

The TCR comes from a woman in her 40s with acute COVID-19. Sequencing was carried out using PBMCs or T cells enriched from blood (not recorded which). The chain was built from TRBV30 and TRBJ1-2, with the D gene call left open. The DNA sequence is given as TGTGCCTGGAGTGGCGGCGCCGGCTACACCTTC. Translated, this is CAWSGGAGYTF.